The table lists the clone carrying this T cell receptor beta chain with many counts. No antigen is known for it. Per germline, CDR1 SQVTM and CDR2 ANQGSEA. V lost 2 bases to trimming and J lost 6 bases; unmatched junction nucleotides: 11. CDR3 length: 16 amino acids. These data come from a study of early T cells in non-severe SARS-CoV-2 infection. Across the study: Unsorted whole blood bulk RNA was sequenced, with unpaired chains.

Study-level points and caveats: There was a bias toward anti-spike CD8 responses in VDJdb matching, which missed private and CD4 specificities.

As part of library construction, unique molecular identifiers were attached to individual cDNA molecules. TCRdb fed the 5' RACE reads into MiXCR, producing one record per CDR3 protein. Here the sample spans about 45,000 distinct CDR3 sequences, around 10% being singletons. The receptor's source is an adult who was a healthcare worker with PCR-confirmed SARS-CoV-2 infection or an uninfected control (not recorded which). The rearrangement joins TRBV29-1 to TRBJ2-1, with TRBD2 identical over 9 bases. The specimen sequenced was whole blood. The chain's CDR3 is CSVERSGSLSRNEQFF. Here the CDR3 DNA reads TGCAGCGTTGAACGTAGCGGGAGTTTAAGCCGCAATGAGCAGTTCTTC.